The 26 T cell receptor beta chains below come from one sample, sequenced in a study of CD8+CD57+ T cells in acquired aplastic anemia. CDR3 and TCR beta VDJ profiling relied on a genomic DNA template. TCRdb re-called the reads with MiXCR, one entry per CDR3 protein. The sample includes 180,000 or so distinct CDR3 sequences, 40% to 50% of them seen just once. Sequencing was performed on sorted CD4+, CD8+, or CD8+CD57+ T cells (not recorded which) from PBMCs. These TCRs come from a human donor in good health.

This clonotype was picked up many times. This rearrangement joins TRBV7-2 to TRBJ2-3; TRBD2 matches 14 bases. This CDR3 region has 16 residues. V lost 4 bases and J lost 2; bases outside the gene matches: 2. The V gene's germline CDR1 is SGHTA and CDR2 FQGNSA. The CDR3 sequence: CASSSGLAGVTDTQYF. The CDR3 bases are TGTGCCAGCAGCTCGGGACTAGCGGGGGTCACAGATACGCAGTATTTT.

About this clonotype itself: Without the conserved terminal phenylalanine or tryptophan, this CDR3 likely stems from a read error. The limits of the CDR3 on the DNA are not certain, so only TCRdb's listed CDR3 is given. V usage is TRBV10-2 and J usage is TRBJ2-7; the table names TRBD2, a call not compared with the DNA. From its first to its last residue, the CDR3 has 11 amino acids. Germline V gives CDR1 WSHSY, CDR2 SAAADI. The CDR3 protein is CASSDSTSGRN.

The CDR3 nucleotides read TGCAGTGCTACGGACAGTCCGAACTACGAGCAGTACTTC. It specifies CSATDSPNYEQYF. The V call is TRBV20-1, the J call TRBJ2-7, with a tentative D call TRBD1 (6 bases). The CDR3 has 13 amino acids. V was trimmed by 4 bases and J by 3 bases, leaving 13 bases between them. Germline lookup yields CDR1 DFQATT and CDR2 SNEGSKA (reference sequence).

V and J are TRBV7-2 and TRBJ1-2; D possibly corresponds to TRBD1 (6 bases). V gave up 5 bases and J gave up 4 bases, with 11 bases separating them. This CDR3 comprises 13 residues. The germline CDR1 and CDR2 sequences are SGHTA and FQGNSA. In nucleotides, the CDR3 is TGTGCCAGCAGCCCAGGGGTGAGCTATGGCTACACCTTC. Residues: CASSPGVSYGYTF. The full variable domain, in which reference TRBV7-2 and TRBJ1-2 provide the parts outside the CDR3, is GAGVSQSPSNKVTEKGKDVELRCDPISGHTALYWYRQSLGQGLEFLIYFQGNSAPDKSGLPSDRFSAERTGGSVSTLTIQRTQQEDSAVYLCASSPGVSYGYTFGSGTRLTVV.

In its sample, this clonotype was seen a few times. The genes are TRBV6-5 and TRBJ1-3; D might be TRBD1 (6 bases). The CDR3 extends over 16 amino acids. Germline V CDR1 and CDR2: MNHEY, SVGAGI. V dropped 0 bases and J dropped 4 bases, with 13 bases sitting between them. CDR3 sequence: CASSYSSRGSGNTIYF. The CDR3 nucleotides read TGTGCCAGCAGTTACTCTTCCAGGGGAAGCGGAAACACCATATATTTT.

This clonotype was detected many times. The rearrangement links TRBV7-3 to TRBJ1-2, with D hard to call. The V gene's germline CDR1 is SGHTA and CDR2 FQGTGA. V lost 0 bases and J 7 bases, leaving 18 bases between the germline ends. CDR3 length: 16 amino acids. CDR3 region: CASSLTFSQDRRGYTF. The DNA of the CDR3 is TGTGCCAGCAGCTTAACGTTCTCGCAAGATCGACGTGGCTACACCTTC.

Here the CDR3 DNA reads TGTGCCAGCAGTGATGGGACAGGAGAAGAGACCCAGTACTTC. This gives the protein CASSDGTGEETQYF. V usage is TRBV2 and J usage is TRBJ2-5, with 8 bases that match TRBD1. Germline CDR1 SNHLY, CDR2 FYNNEI. V lost 3 bases to trimming and J lost 3 bases; unmatched junction nucleotides: 3. The CDR3 runs to 14 residues.

This clonotype was counted between two and nine times. The rearrangement uses TRBV6-5 and TRBJ1-1; D unclear. V lost 2 bases and J 8 bases, leaving 15 bases between the germline ends. Germline loops: CDR1 MNHEY, CDR2 SVGAGI. This CDR3 spans 14 amino acids. This CDR3 is CASSYVQVFHEAFF. The CDR3 DNA is TGTGCCAGCAGTTACGTGCAGGTGTTCCACGAAGCTTTCTTT.

This chain uses TRBV29-1 with TRBJ2-7; D is perhaps TRBD1 (7 bases). Between the trimmed V and J ends, which lost 5 bases and 7 bases, there was a span of 18 bases. Per germline, CDR1 SQVTM and CDR2 ANQGSEA. This CDR3 spans 13 amino acids. CDR3 nucleotide sequence: TGCAGCGTTAGACAGGGAGGAATAAGGGAGCAGTACTTC. Protein product: CSVRQGGIREQYF.

A note on this clonotype: This sequence may be a read error, since a much larger clone differs from it by one base. This chain links TRBV3-1 with TRBJ1-1, with unresolved D. Germline V gene lookup returns CDR1 LGHDT and CDR2 YNNKEL (reference sequence). This CDR3 is built from 12 residues. In nucleotides, the CDR3 is TGTGCCGGCAGCCAAGATAACAGTCAAGCTTTCTTT. Translating it yields CAGSQDNSQAFF.

This chain links TRBV25-1 with TRBJ2-5, with D maybe TRBD2 (5 bases). Trimming took 6 bases from V and 2 from J, leaving 16 bases between them. The length of the CDR3 is 15 residues. CDR1 and CDR2 (germline): MGHDK, SYGVNS. CDR3 in amino acids: CASRPGRTVQETQYF. The DNA of the CDR3 is TGTGCCAGCAGACCCGGACGGACTGTTCAAGAGACCCAGTACTTC.

This sequence joins TRBV20-1 and TRBJ1-5; D uncertain. From germline, CDR1 is DFQATT and CDR2 SNEGSKA (reference sequence). V was clipped by 0 bases and J by 4 bases, with 7 bases between them. The CDR3 loop spans 13 amino acids. In DNA, the CDR3 is TGCAGTGCTAGAGAGCAGCATAATCAGCCCCAGCATTTT. This codes for CSAREQHNQPQHF.

This clonotype showed up just a few times. V usage is TRBV2 and J usage is TRBJ1-5; D not certain. This CDR3 region has 13 residues. Germline V lookup: CDR1 SNHLY, CDR2 FYNNEI. Trimming removed 4 bases from V and 5 bases from J, with 9 bases in between. The CDR3 here is CASSAARHQPQHF. In DNA form, the CDR3 reads TGTGCCAGCAGTGCGGCCAGACATCAGCCCCAGCATTTT.

This clonotype was seen only a few times. The chain's CDR3 is CASTPGQGFYGYTF. As DNA, the CDR3 is TGTGCCAGCACACCAGGACAGGGATTCTATGGCTACACCTTC. The chain combines TRBV3-1 with TRBJ1-2; TRBD1 matches 8 bases. J gave up 4 bases and V 7 bases, and 8 bases lay outside the gene matches. The CDR3 has 14 residues. CDR1 and CDR2 from the germline V gene are LGHDT and YNNKEL (reference sequence).

In regard to this clonotype: Just one base apart from a much larger clone, this may be a read error. This rearrangement joins TRBV4-1 to TRBJ2-7; a weak D match, TRBD2 (7 bases). In germline, CDR1 is MGHRA, CDR2 YSYEKL. There are 15 residues in the CDR3. Trimming stripped 0 bases from V and 4 bases from J, with 13 bases between. CDR3 sequence reads: CASSQERRGAYEQYF. CDR3 DNA sequence: TGCGCCAGCAGCCAAGAACGACGGGGGGCTTACGAGCAGTACTTC.

This clonotype appeared many times. The chain recombines TRBV6-2 or TRBV6-3 with TRBJ1-2; maybe TRBD1 (6 bases). The CDR3 spans 13 residues. Between the trimmed V and J ends, which lost 10 bases and 6 bases, there was a span of 18 bases. Germline loops: CDR1 MNHEY, CDR2 SVGEGT. The CDR3 sequence is CATGAGRRDGYTF. The CDR3 DNA reads TGTGCCACAGGGGCCGGTCGCCGGGATGGCTACACCTTC.

The chain is built from TRBV6-1 and TRBJ2-2, with TRBD1 identical over 8 bases. CDR3 length: 15 amino acids. Trimming took 7 bases from V and 4 from J; bases not matched to a gene: 8. Germline loops: CDR1 MNHNS, CDR2 SASEGT. The CDR3: CASTQGARGTGELFF. The CDR3 DNA sequence: TGTGCCAGCACTCAGGGGGCGCGGGGCACCGGGGAGCTGTTTTTT.

Many counts were recorded for this clonotype. J is TRBJ1-3 and V is TRBV6-5; D is perhaps TRBD1 (5 bases). The germline V gene has CDR1 MNHEY and CDR2 SVGAGI. CDR3 length: 14 amino acids. V lost 4 bases, J lost 0 bases, and 7 bases lay in between. This CDR3 is CASSFGGSGNTIYF. The CDR3 region has the DNA TGTGCCAGCAGTTTCGGGGGCTCTGGAAACACCATATATTTT.

The chain carries TRBV6-1 and TRBJ1-4; D is unclear. V was cut by 2 bases and J by 11 bases, with 12 bases left in between. This CDR3 region has 13 residues. Germline V lookup: CDR1 MNHNS, CDR2 SASEGT. In DNA form, the CDR3 reads TGTGCCAGCAGTGAACTGAGTAGCGGCAAACTGTTTTTT. This encodes CASSELSSGKLFF.

Only a few counts were recorded for this clonotype. The chain links TRBV7-9 to TRBJ1-6; D is uncertain. The CDR3 has 15 amino acids. V lost 1 base, J lost 9 bases, and 13 bases lay in between. CDR1 and CDR2 (germline): SEHNR, FQNEAQ (reference sequence). The CDR3 loop reads CASSLGGVAISPLHF. DNA of the CDR3: TGTGCCAGCAGCTTAGGCGGGGTAGCGATTTCACCCCTCCACTTT.

This clonotype was counted at least ten times. V and J are TRBV20-1 and TRBJ2-1; 9 nucleotides agree with TRBD2. The CDR3 loop spans 17 amino acids. The germline V gene encodes CDR1 DFQATT and CDR2 SNEGSKA (reference sequence). V was clipped by 6 bases and J by 6 bases; unmatched bases: 18. For the CDR3, the DNA is TGCAGTGCAGTGGGACTAGCCTCTCACTGGGGAGGCAATGAGCAGTTCTTC. It codes for CSAVGLASHWGGNEQFF.

The gene calls are TRBV7-9 and TRBJ1-6; 10 nucleotides line up with TRBD1. V was clipped by 1 base and J by 12 bases; unmatched bases: 0. The CDR3 is made up of 13 amino acids. Germline CDR1 reads SEHNR; CDR2 reads FQNEAQ (reference sequence). The CDR3 region has the DNA TGTGCCAGCAGCTTAGGGACAGGGGGACCCCTCCACTTT. Translation gives CASSLGTGGPLHF.

The V and J genes are TRBV20-1 and TRBJ2-3, with TRBD2 matching 7 bases. The CDR3 loop spans 15 amino acids. With V trimmed by 5 bases and J by 4 bases, 12 bases remained unmatched. Germline V gene lookup returns CDR1 DFQATT and CDR2 SNEGSKA (reference sequence). The CDR3 loop reads CSAPPWEGTADTQYF. In DNA, the CDR3 is TGCAGTGCTCCTCCCTGGGAGGGGACCGCAGATACGCAGTATTTT.

This clonotype has at least ten counts. The V and J genes are TRBV7-6 and TRBJ1-4; 8 bases fit TRBD1. Germline-derived CDR1 and CDR2 are SGHVS and FNYEAQ. V shed 5 bases and J 4 bases; nucleotides not matched to a gene: 9. The CDR3 covers 16 residues. CDR3 DNA: TGTGCCAGCAGCCGCTCCCCGGGACAGGATAATGAAAAACTGTTTTTT. It yields the protein CASSRSPGQDNEKLFF.

The chain employs TRBV20-1 and TRBJ2-7; 11 bases are shared with TRBD2. The ends lost 2 bases at V and 6 bases at J; junction bases unmatched: 6. Germline V gives CDR1 DFQATT, CDR2 SNEGSKA (reference sequence). CDR3 size: 14 residues. The CDR3 region has the DNA TGCAGTGCTAGACTAGCGGGAGGAAGTGGCGAGCAGTACTTC. Its protein product is CSARLAGGSGEQYF.

V is TRBV20-1 and J is TRBJ2-7; 8 bases fit TRBD2. Looked up from germline, CDR1 is DFQATT and CDR2 is SNEGSKA (reference sequence). V was pared by 4 bases and J by 3 bases, with 8 bases of the junction left unmatched. This CDR3 has 14 amino acids. The CDR3 sequence is CSAKGLVGGYEQYF. The CDR3 coding sequence is TGCAGTGCTAAGGGACTAGTTGGGGGCTACGAGCAGTACTTC.